This T cell receptor (beta chain) was documented in a study of shared clonotypes between healthy human individuals. Regarding this clone: Antigen specificity is unknown.

General study points: Rarefaction showed that sequencing of sorted subsets was incomplete (despite large depth). The study sampled only blood, and tissue repertoires likely differ. Several donors had approximately 4.6% of their naive CD4 clonotypes in common.

The length of the CDR3 is 16 residues. V was trimmed by 1 base and J by 0 bases, leaving 10 bases between them. The germline V gene has CDR1 SGHTA and CDR2 FQGNSA. Per the original data handling: ImmunoSEQ supplied junction-only sequences lacking quality scores, so filtering was different. Measured with immunoSEQ multiplex PCR; TCRdb has only the in-frame clones, and not every one. The V and J calls and the clone size are those of that table, but D and trimming were determined from the DNA. This table holds some 1 million clones, approximately 76% found once. The clonotype originates from a man aged 18 to 29 in good health. Source material: memory CD4+ T cells sorted from blood. Specified subset: CD45RA-negative fraction. The chain links TRBV7-2 to TRBJ2-1, with D uncertain. CDR3 nucleotide sequence: TGTGCCAGCAGCTTAGGGCGGAGCAGCTCCTACAATGAGCAGTTCTTC. Translation gives CASSLGRSSSYNEQFF.